The source of this T cell receptor beta chain is a study of shared clonotypes between healthy human individuals. Study-wide results and caveats: Generally, naive subsets came out with larger estimated richness than memory subsets. Unshared clonotypes carried lower generation probabilities than those common to all four donors.

Repertoires were generated with immunoSEQ multiplex PCR, while TCRdb's copy carries only in-frame clones and drops some. In the table there are roughly 500,000 clones, almost 97% of which are singletons. About this clone itself: The antigen is not known.

Division of CD4+ cells produced a CD45RA+ naive subset and a CD45RA-negative memory subset. This sequence originates from a woman between 25 and 40 years old in good health. Sequenced sample: naive CD4+ T cells sorted from blood. Subset noted: CD45RA+ positively selected.

CDR3: CASSQFEQGKSEAFF. The CDR3 DNA sequence: TGCGCCAGCAGCCAATTCGAACAGGGTAAGTCTGAAGCTTTCTTT. V gene TRBV4-1 combines with J gene TRBJ1-1; D is possibly TRBD1 (6 bases). Germline-derived CDR1 and CDR2 are MGHRA and YSYEKL. The V gene lost 2 bases and the J gene lost 6 bases, with 16 bases spanning the gap. CDR3 length equals 15 residues.